This TCR beta chain was found in a study of cytomegalovirus exposure and HLA in healthy donors. The overall study: Early released data had about 80 million unique TCRs, all coming from HLA-typed donors. The study's findings and limits: An apparent linkage of common viral pathogens to several of the most significant clusters emerged in a later analysis.

On this clone itself: Its antigen remains unidentified.

The CDR3 loop spans 13 amino acids. Germline values: CDR1 LNHDA, CDR2 SQIVND (reference sequence). The V end lost 2 bases, the J end lost 7 bases, and 11 bases lay between the germline ends. 13 Jbeta primers and 60 Vbeta primers were used for the PCR. TCRdb keeps only in-frame clones here, not all; method: immunoSEQ multiplex PCR. Of 150,000 to 200,000 clones listed, around nine tenths are singletons. Sequencing was carried out using PBMCs. The chain joins TRBV19 to TRBJ1-1; D is ambiguous. The clonotype originates from a woman under 30 in good health and CMV-seronegative. CDR3 in amino acids: CASSINAAGEAFF. DNA of the CDR3: TGTGCCAGTAGTATAAACGCGGCCGGTGAAGCTTTCTTT.